This T cell receptor beta chain was identified during a study of CD8 T cells in ankylosing spondylitis. After removal of 3 bases from V and 3 bases from J, the junction contained 7 bases not matched to a gene. CDR3 length: 15 residues. There are many counts of this clonotype. One entry per CDR3 protein, called by TCRdb with MiXCR from the 5' RACE reads. The top ten hold 4.1% of the sample, which has over 100,000 distinct CDR3 sequences, around 10% seen once. Source material: blood, either unsorted or a sorted T cell fraction (not recorded which). The rearrangement joins TRBV12-3 or TRBV12-4 to TRBJ2-7, with TRBD2 matching over 8 bases. This TCR was recovered from a female donor with ankylosing spondylitis or in good health (not recorded which). CDR3 in amino acids: CASSFQREPLYEQYF. In DNA, the CDR3 is TGTGCCAGCAGTTTCCAGCGGGAGCCCCTCTACGAGCAGTACTTC.